A single sample gave rise to the 26 T cell receptor beta chains below, sequenced in a study of PD-L1 blockade in urothelial cancer. Time point here: peripheral blood 6 weeks after treatment start. Profiling relied on immunoSEQ multiplex PCR, and the TCRdb table lists in-frame clones only, not all of them. Of some 48,000 clones in the sample, approximately 83% are singletons; the top ten hold roughly 10%. The specimen was PBMCs, collected around atezolizumab (anti-PD-L1) treatment. These receptors all stem from a man aged 60-69 years with urothelial cancer.

V gene TRBV2 combines with J gene TRBJ2-5; maybe TRBD2 (7 bases). From germline, CDR1 is SNHLY and CDR2 FYNNEI. V was clipped by 9 bases and J by 4 bases, with 21 bases between them. The CDR3 has 15 residues. This chain's CDR3 is CASVRDKAGVETQYF. The CDR3 DNA reads as TGTGCCAGTGTCCGGGACAAGGCGGGGGTAGAGACCCAGTACTTC.

The V gene is TRBV29-1, the J gene TRBJ2-5, with a possible D match to TRBD2 (6 bases). The germline V gene has CDR1 SQVTM and CDR2 ANQGSEA. Trimming removed 1 base from V and 5 bases from J, with 17 bases in between. The CDR3 totals 15 residues. The CDR3 here is CSVEVGGWVGETQYF. The CDR3 DNA follows: TGCAGCGTTGAAGTGGGAGGTTGGGTCGGGGAGACCCAGTACTTC.

The chain combines TRBV7-8 with TRBJ1-1; D is possibly TRBD1 (6 bases). Germline CDR1 SGHVS, CDR2 FQNEAQ. Deletions cut 2 bases from V and 6 bases from J, with 19 bases between. The CDR3 loop spans 16 amino acids. The CDR3 bases are TGTGCCAGCAGCTTACAAGGTGGCAGGGGAAACTCTGAAGCTTTCTTT. It codes for CASSLQGGRGNSEAFF.

J is TRBJ1-2 and V is TRBV11-2; the D gene is possibly TRBD1 (6 bases). V shed 1 base and J shed 7 bases, with 7 bases lying between them. This CDR3 spans 12 amino acids. Germline CDR1 and CDR2: SGHAT and FQNNGV. Here the CDR3 DNA reads TGTGCCAGCAGCTTAGGGGACATTGGCTACACCTTC. This translates into CASSLGDIGYTF.

The V call is TRBV29-1, the J call TRBJ2-3; TRBD2 aligns across 16 bases. From germline, CDR1 is SQVTM and CDR2 ANQGSEA. V was clipped by 5 bases and J by 4 bases; unmatched bases: 9. CDR3 length equals 17 residues. As DNA, the CDR3 is TGCAGCGTTTCCGGGACTAGCGGGGGGGGACTCCCAGATACGCAGTATTTT. Translated, it gives CSVSGTSGGGLPDTQYF.

The chain joins TRBV10-2 to TRBJ1-2, with 8 bases aligning to TRBD1. V lost 3 bases and J lost 4; bases outside the gene matches: 10. Germline V gene lookup returns CDR1 WSHSY and CDR2 SAAADI. The CDR3 has 16 residues. The CDR3 reads CASSETSRGQGYGYTF. The CDR3 coding sequence is TGCGCCAGCAGTGAAACCTCCAGGGGGCAGGGCTATGGCTACACCTTC.

The rearrangement uses TRBV5-4 and TRBJ2-1; D is possibly TRBD1 (5 bases). Trimming took off 5 bases at V and 10 bases at J, with 16 bases between the two ends. The CDR3 loop spans 13 amino acids. Germline-derived CDR1 and CDR2 are SGHNT and YYREEE (reference sequence). CDR3 amino acids: CASSKAGNDEQFF. CDR3 in DNA: TGTGCCAGCAGTAAAGCAGGGAACGACGAGCAGTTCTTC.

This clone has just a few counts. The J gene is TRBJ1-4, the V gene TRBV6-5; 8 bases are shared with TRBD1. Trimming took 6 bases from V and 10 from J; bases not matched to a gene: 10. Germline-derived CDR1 and CDR2 are MNHEY and SVGAGI. The CDR3 covers 14 residues. In DNA, the CDR3 is TGTGCCAGCAGGCCTCGGACAGGGACTGGAAAACTGTTTTTT. Translation gives CASRPRTGTGKLFF.

This chain connects TRBV2 to TRBJ2-7; perhaps TRBD1 as D (5 bases). V dropped 0 bases and J dropped 3 bases, with 6 bases sitting between them. Germline V CDR1 and CDR2: SNHLY, FYNNEI. This CDR3 is 13 amino acids long. CDR3 amino acids: CASSEARDYEQYF. The CDR3 coding sequence is TGTGCCAGCAGTGAAGCCAGGGACTACGAGCAGTACTTC.

J is TRBJ1-2 and V is TRBV7-4; 7 bases are a match to TRBD1. V dropped 4 bases and J dropped 1; count of bases not matched to a gene: 12. The CDR3 sequence is 17 residues long. Germline V CDR1 and CDR2: SGHVT, SQSDAQ. CDR3 loop: CASSYPPGQQYNYGYTF. The CDR3 region has the DNA TGTGCCAGCAGCTATCCGCCGGGACAGCAGTATAACTATGGCTACACCTTC.

The chain joins TRBV9 to TRBJ2-7, with 7 positions matching TRBD1. The CDR3 extends over 16 amino acids. Losses at the gene ends were 0 bases for V and 2 bases for J; bases not matched to a gene: 8. From germline, CDR1 is SGDLS and CDR2 YYNGEE. CDR3 coding DNA: TGTGCCAGCAGCGTAGACGGACAGGTTCCTCCCTACGAGCAGTACTTC. Translation gives CASSVDGQVPPYEQYF.

This chain connects TRBV7-3 to TRBJ1-1; D call uncertain. CDR1 is SGHTA and CDR2 is FQGTGA in the germline V gene. This CDR3 is built from 17 residues. V dropped 1 base and J dropped 1 base, with 16 bases sitting between them. CDR3 sequence (DNA): TGTGCCAGCAGCTTAAAGGCCCTGGGCACCCAGAACACTGAAGCTTTCTTT. Translated: CASSLKALGTQNTEAFF.

The chain recombines TRBV5-6 with TRBJ1-1; D unresolved. Per the germline V gene, CDR1 is SGHDT and CDR2 is YYEEEE. This CDR3 comprises 15 residues. With 3 bases removed from V and 4 bases from J, the gap between germline ends came to 16 bases. The CDR3 DNA reads TGTGCCAGCAGCTCTATAGGGAAGAGGGTCACTGAAGCTTTCTTT. It is translated as CASSSIGKRVTEAFF.

The chain is built from TRBV18 and TRBJ1-1; TRBD1 matches at 8 bases. In germline, CDR1 is KGHSH, CDR2 LQKENI. CDR3 length equals 17 residues. Trimming took 2 bases from V and 3 from J; bases not matched to a gene: 11. CDR3 in DNA: TGTGCCAGCTCACCATCAGGGGGCGCAGGGCCGGACACTGAAGCTTTCTTT. Amino acid sequence: CASSPSGGAGPDTEAFF.

The rearrangement joins TRBV5-4 to TRBJ1-3, with 7 bases lining up with TRBD1. CDR3 length: 15 amino acids. The V segment lost 0 bases and the J segment 5 bases; nucleotides outside the gene matches: 5. CDR1 is SGHNT and CDR2 is YYREEE in the germline V gene (reference sequence). CDR3 loop: CASSLGGDSRNTIYF. For the CDR3, the DNA is TGTGCCAGCAGCTTGGGGGGGGACAGCCGAAACACCATATATTTT.

V and J are TRBV4-3 and TRBJ2-2; 9 bases align to TRBD1. With 3 bases clipped from V and 4 bases from J, the junction kept 6 bases outside the gene matches. This CDR3 spans 16 amino acids. Germline V gene data show CDR1 as LGHNA and CDR2 as YSLEER. Written as DNA, the CDR3 is TGCGCCAGCAGCCACCAACGGGACAGGGCCACCGGGGAGCTGTTTTTT. The encoded protein is CASSHQRDRATGELFF.

This chain links TRBV5-1 with TRBJ2-3; the D gene is possibly TRBD1 (5 bases). The CDR3 is 14 residues long. CDR1 and CDR2 (germline): SGHRS, YFSETQ. V was pared by 4 bases and J by 4 bases, with 13 bases between. The CDR3: CASSDSTYADTQYF. CDR3 bases: TGCGCCAGCAGCGACAGTACCTATGCAGATACGCAGTATTTT.

This rearrangement joins TRBV6-6 to TRBJ1-2, with TRBD1 as a possible D gene (6 bases). V was shortened by 5 bases and J by 0 bases, with 13 bases between the two germline ends. The CDR3 is made up of 15 amino acids. Germline V gives CDR1 MNHNY, CDR2 SVGAGI (reference sequence). The CDR3 DNA sequence: TGTGCCAGCAGTGCCGGGACACTCGCTAACTATGGCTACACCTTC. This sequence encodes CASSAGTLANYGYTF.

This clone was counted a single time. The chain carries TRBV27 and TRBJ2-7; TRBD1 matches 8 bases. The CDR3 runs to 15 residues. Trimming removed 0 bases from V and 6 bases from J; junction bases left unmatched: 7. The germline gives CDR1 MNHEY, CDR2 SMNVEV (reference sequence). The CDR3 loop reads CASSLSPGQVPEQYF. The CDR3 region has the DNA TGTGCCAGCAGTTTATCACCGGGACAGGTGCCCGAGCAGTACTTC.

This clone has a handful of counts. The rearrangement links TRBV10-1 to TRBJ1-1, with TRBD1 identical over 7 bases. This CDR3 has 15 amino acids. J was trimmed by 0 bases and V by 0 bases; bases with no gene match: 1. Germline lookup yields CDR1 WNHNN and CDR2 SYGVQD (reference sequence). The CDR3 sequence is CASSESTGVNTEAFF. CDR3 nucleotide sequence: TGCGCCAGCAGTGAGTCTACAGGGGTGAACACTGAAGCTTTCTTT.

This chain uses TRBV7-2 with TRBJ2-7, with 7 bases aligning to TRBD1. The CDR3 length is 15 residues. Germline CDR1 reads SGHTA; CDR2 reads FQGNSA. The V and J ends lost 1 base and 6 bases, in that order; junction bases with no gene match: 9. Written as DNA, the CDR3 is TGTGCCAGCAGCTTAGAAAGAGGGACAGCTCGCGAGCAGTACTTC. This sequence encodes CASSLERGTAREQYF. The full variable domain, its missing parts supplied by reference TRBV7-2 and TRBJ2-7, is GAGVSQSPSNKVTEKGKDVELRCDPISGHTALYWYRQSLGQGLEFLIYFQGNSAPDKSGLPSDRFSAERTGGSVSTLTIQRTQQEDSAVYLCASSLERGTAREQYFGPGTRLTVT.

The sample holds a few counts of this clone. The chain combines TRBV5-4 with TRBJ2-1, with D tentatively TRBD1 (5 bases). Deletions cut 3 bases from V and 4 bases from J, with 14 bases between. CDR1 is SGHNT, CDR2 YYREEE, per germline (reference sequence). This CDR3 has 15 residues. The DNA for the CDR3 is TGTGCCAGCAGCTCCTTCACCAGGGATTACAATGAGCAGTTCTTC. Translation: CASSSFTRDYNEQFF.

This clone came up once. This chain uses TRBV30 with TRBJ1-2; 8 bases are a match to TRBD1. Germline V lookup: CDR1 GTSNPN, CDR2 SVGIG (reference sequence). The CDR3 is 14 residues long. With V trimmed by 2 bases and J by 4 bases, 6 bases remained unmatched. The CDR3 DNA reads TGTGCCTGGAGTTTGGACAGGGCGCCCTATGGCTACACCTTC. This codes for CAWSLDRAPYGYTF.

This clone was recorded once. The chain couples TRBV18 to TRBJ1-1; 7 positions agree with TRBD1. This CDR3 spans 17 amino acids. Germline-derived CDR1 and CDR2 are KGHSH and LQKENI. J lost 7 bases, V lost 2 bases, and 16 bases had no gene match. The DNA of the CDR3 is TGTGCCAGCTCACCAAACTTCGACAGGGTGGGGGGAGATGAAGCTTTCTTT. Translated, it gives CASSPNFDRVGGDEAFF. The full variable domain, with the rest looked up from reference TRBV18 and TRBJ1-1, is NAGVMQNPRHLVRRRGQEARLRCSPMKGHSHVYWYRQLPEEGLKFMVYLQKENIIDESGMPKERFSAEFPKEGPSILRIQQVVRGDSAAYFCASSPNFDRVGGDEAFFGQGTRLTVV.

The CDR3 nucleotides are TGCGCCAGCAGCTTGGAAGGCAGGGCGGGCACAGATACGCAGTATTTT. Translation gives CASSLEGRAGTDTQYF. The chain is built from TRBV5-1 and TRBJ2-3; D may be TRBD1 (5 bases). Per the germline V gene, CDR1 is SGHRS and CDR2 is YFSETQ. V was clipped by 0 bases and J by 1 base, with 12 bases between them. This CDR3 region has 16 residues.

This chain connects TRBV19 to TRBJ1-1; possible D gene TRBD1, 5 bases. The CDR3 is 14 residues long. Germline V lookup: CDR1 LNHDA, CDR2 SQIVND (reference sequence). Deletions cut 5 bases from V and 4 bases from J, with 14 bases between. The chain's CDR3 is CASSPRTGGTEAFF. CDR3 sequence (DNA): TGTGCCAGTAGTCCCCGGACCGGGGGCACTGAAGCTTTCTTT.